The 7 T cell receptor beta chains given below trace back to one sample, sequenced in a study of molecular identifiers for immune sequencing clone quantification. TCRdb re-derived calls from the PCR reads in MiXCR, one entry per CDR3 protein. The sample lists around 54,000 distinct CDR3 sequences; 20% to 25% were seen once. Material for sequencing was naive CD8+ T cells from blood, with Jurkat cell RNA spiked in. Subset: FACS-sorted CD8+CD4-CCR7+CD45RA+ naive T cells. The source of these receptors is a human donor in good health. Some libraries in this study had Jurkat cell RNA spiked in.

This clonotype was counted many times. This chain connects TRBV11-2 to TRBJ1-1; D unclear. The length of the CDR3 is 14 residues. Germline CDR1 is SGHAT and CDR2 is FQNNGV. Trimming left V 5 bases short and J 1 base short, with 11 bases between. CDR3 amino acids: CASSRKDRNTEAFF. CDR3 nucleotides: TGTGCCAGCAGCCGTAAAGACCGGAACACTGAAGCTTTCTTT. Full variable domain (remainder filled in from reference TRBV11-2 and TRBJ1-1): EAGVAQSPRYKIIEKRQSVAFWCNPISGHATLYWYQQILGQGPKLLIQFQNNGVVDDSQLPKDRFSAERLKGVDSTLKIQPAKLEDSAVYLCASSRKDRNTEAFFGQGTRLTVV.

Remarks on this clonotype: One base away lies a much larger clone, so this may be a sequencing read error. This chain joins TRBV20-1 and TRBJ2-5; the D gene could be TRBD1 or TRBD2 (5 bases each). CDR3 length: 15 amino acids. CDR1 is DFQATT and CDR2 is SNEGSKA in the germline V gene (reference sequence). This CDR3 is CSAQPGTQIQETQHF. CDR3 nucleotides: TGCAGTGCTCAACCCGGGACCCAAATCCAAGAGACCCAGCACTTC.

This clonotype appeared many times. This chain uses TRBV19 with TRBJ1-5; D not certain. Trimming took 1 base from V and 7 from J, leaving 14 bases between them. Germline values: CDR1 LNHDA, CDR2 SQIVND (reference sequence). The CDR3 spans 15 residues. The CDR3 reads CASSIVVRVEQPQHF. The CDR3 DNA reads as TGTGCCAGTAGTATAGTGGTCCGGGTTGAACAGCCCCAGCATTTT.

With respect to this clonotype: A much bigger clone sits one base away, suggesting this may be a read error. The genes are TRBV2 and TRBJ2-7; D remains unclear. Between the trimmed V and J ends, which lost 11 bases and 6 bases, there was a span of 17 bases. CDR1 and CDR2 from the germline V gene are SNHLY and FYNNEI. The CDR3 has 12 residues. This CDR3 reads CAGKDSRPEQYF. The CDR3 bases are TGTGCCGGCAAAGACTCGCGGCCCGAGCAGTACTTC.

This clonotype was detected ten times or more. This chain connects TRBV29-1 to TRBJ1-1; maybe TRBD1 (5 bases). CDR3 length: 12 amino acids. Germline V gives CDR1 SQVTM, CDR2 ANQGSEA. Trimming removed 3 bases at V and 11 bases at J, with 16 bases between. The CDR3 spells CSVEVGALGAFF. In DNA, the CDR3 is TGCAGCGTTGAGGTCGGGGCGCTTGGGGCTTTCTTT.

This clonotype was recorded once. A much larger clone lies a single base off, so this may be a read error. The genes are TRBV18 and TRBJ1-5; weak D call: TRBD1 (6 bases). The germline V and J ends were trimmed by 8 bases and 6 bases, with 17 bases remaining between them. The CDR3 totals 14 residues. Per germline, CDR1 KGHSH and CDR2 LQKENI. The CDR3 DNA reads as TGTGCCAGCCCCCCGGCGGAAGGGGGTCAGCCCCAGCATTTT. It is translated as CASPPAEGGQPQHF.

This clonotype showed up just a few times. Here the CDR3 reads CASSLGNSGSDQYF. CDR3 coding DNA: TGTGCCAGCAGTTTGGGGAATAGCGGCTCGGACCAGTACTTC. The chain carries TRBV27 and TRBJ2-5; a weak D match, TRBD2 (6 bases). The CDR3 covers 14 residues. V was clipped by 3 bases and J by 10 bases, with 18 bases between them. Germline CDR1 is MNHEY and CDR2 is SMNVEV (reference sequence).